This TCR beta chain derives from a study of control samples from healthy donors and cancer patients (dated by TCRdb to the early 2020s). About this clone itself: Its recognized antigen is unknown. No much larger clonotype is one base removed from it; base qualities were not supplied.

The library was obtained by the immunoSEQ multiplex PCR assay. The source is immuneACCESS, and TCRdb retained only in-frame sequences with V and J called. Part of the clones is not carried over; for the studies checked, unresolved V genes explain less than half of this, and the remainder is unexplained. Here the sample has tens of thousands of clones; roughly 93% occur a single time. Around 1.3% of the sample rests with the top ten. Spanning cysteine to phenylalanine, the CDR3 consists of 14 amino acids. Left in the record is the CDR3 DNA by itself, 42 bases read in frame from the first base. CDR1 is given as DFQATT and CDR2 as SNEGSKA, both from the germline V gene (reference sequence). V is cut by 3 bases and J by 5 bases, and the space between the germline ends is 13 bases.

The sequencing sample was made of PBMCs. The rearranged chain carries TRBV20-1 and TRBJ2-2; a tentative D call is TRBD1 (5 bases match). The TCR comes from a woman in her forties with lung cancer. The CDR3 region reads CSASLQGGTGELFF. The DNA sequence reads TGCAGTGCTAGTTTGCAGGGTGGTACCGGGGAGCTGTTTTTT.